A single sample is the source of the 24 T cell receptor beta chains below, sequenced in a study of cytomegalovirus exposure and HLA in healthy donors. Amplification used 60 Vbeta primers and 13 Jbeta primers. The table came from immunoSEQ multiplex PCR; TCRdb's copy has only in-frame clones and leaves some out. The table lists roughly 45,000 clones, approximately 57% of them singletons. The sample taken for sequencing was PBMCs. Receptors were obtained from a man aged 60 to 69 in good health and CMV-seropositive.

As DNA, the CDR3 is TGCGCCAGCAGCCTGGGACAGTACGAGCAGTACTTC. Translating it yields CASSLGQYEQYF. The chain uses TRBV5-1 and TRBJ2-7, with TRBD1 matching over 7 bases. Germline CDR1 reads SGHRS; CDR2 reads YFSETQ. The CDR3 is made up of 12 amino acids. V was pared by 4 bases and J by 4 bases, with 2 bases of the junction left unmatched.

V is TRBV7-2 and J is TRBJ1-5, with TRBD1 identical over 8 bases. The trim removed 5 bases at V and 6 bases at J, leaving 3 bases unmatched. Germline CDR1 reads SGHTA; CDR2 reads FQGNSA. The CDR3 totals 13 residues. CDR3 DNA sequence: TGTGCCAGCAGCGCAACAGGGGGTCAGCCCCAGCATTTT. Encoded protein: CASSATGGQPQHF.

J is TRBJ2-7 and V is TRBV29-1, with TRBD1 matching 7 bases. The trim removed 4 bases at V and 6 bases at J, leaving 12 bases unmatched. CDR1 and CDR2 from the germline V gene are SQVTM and ANQGSEA. The CDR3 runs to 14 residues. The CDR3 sequence is CSVVVQGYNGEQYF. CDR3 bases: TGCAGCGTTGTGGTACAGGGGTATAACGGCGAGCAGTACTTC.

The chain couples TRBV7-2 to TRBJ1-3; no clear D. The CDR3 extends over 13 amino acids. V lost 2 bases, J lost 2 bases, and 4 bases lay in between. Per germline, CDR1 SGHTA and CDR2 FQGNSA. CDR3 coding DNA: TGTGCCAGCAGCTTATTCGCTGGAAACACCATATATTTT. As protein: CASSLFAGNTIYF.

In its sample, this clone was seen once. The V call is TRBV2, the J call TRBJ2-7, with 9 bases that match TRBD1. Germline CDR1 reads SNHLY; CDR2 reads FYNNEI. The V and J ends lost 6 bases and 6 bases, in that order; junction bases with no gene match: 9. There are 14 residues in the CDR3. The CDR3 sequence is CASSPTGTGSEQYF. CDR3 sequence (DNA): TGTGCCAGCAGCCCCACCGGGACAGGGTCCGAGCAGTACTTC. The entire variable domain, with the rest obtained from reference TRBV2 and TRBJ2-7, is as follows: EPEVTQTPSHQVTQMGQEVILRCVPISNHLYFYWYRQILGQKVEFLVSFYNNEISEKSEIFDDQFSVERPDGSNFTLKIRSTKLEDSAMYFCASSPTGTGSEQYFGPGTRLTVT.

This sequence joins TRBV5-1 and TRBJ1-1; 7 bases are shared with TRBD1. V lost 3 bases, J lost 1 base, and 3 bases stayed unmatched. The CDR3 extends over 14 amino acids. Germline CDR1 reads SGHRS; CDR2 reads YFSETQ. The chain's CDR3 is CASSSYRGNTEAFF. For the CDR3, the DNA is TGCGCCAGCAGCTCATACAGGGGGAACACTGAAGCTTTCTTT.

This clone has a count of ten or more. This chain connects TRBV4-3 to TRBJ2-7, with TRBD1 matching 9 bases. Trimming cost V 0 bases and J 5 bases; bases outside gene matches: 11. CDR1 LGHNA and CDR2 YSLEER come from the germline V gene. The length of the CDR3 is 17 residues. CDR3 in amino acids: CASSQDRSGQGLDEQYF. The CDR3 DNA reads as TGCGCCAGCAGCCAAGATAGGAGCGGACAGGGGCTCGACGAGCAGTACTTC.

This chain links TRBV10-3 with TRBJ2-5; D is ambiguous. Germline V gene lookup returns CDR1 ENHRY and CDR2 SYGVKD. The CDR3 is 13 amino acids. Between the trimmed V and J ends, which lost 6 bases and 4 bases, there was a span of 12 bases. The CDR3 sequence: CAIRFRLGETQYF. In DNA, the CDR3 is TGTGCCATCAGGTTTAGGCTAGGAGAGACCCAGTACTTC.

This rearrangement joins TRBV4-3 to TRBJ1-1; 7 bases agree with TRBD1. This CDR3 spans 15 amino acids. J was trimmed by 1 base and V by 0 bases; bases with no gene match: 2. Looked up from germline, CDR1 is LGHNA and CDR2 is YSLEER. Written as DNA, the CDR3 is TGCGCCAGCAGCCAAGACGGGACAGAGAACACTGAAGCTTTCTTT. Its protein is CASSQDGTENTEAFF.

V is TRBV18 and J is TRBJ2-1; TRBD2 is a possible D gene (5 bases). The CDR3 totals 14 residues. Germline CDR1 and CDR2: KGHSH and LQKENI. Trimming took off 4 bases at V and 1 base at J, with 8 bases between the two ends. The CDR3 is CASSLDFSYNEQFF. Written as DNA, the CDR3 is TGTGCCAGCTCACTGGACTTTTCCTACAATGAGCAGTTCTTC.

The CDR3 region has the DNA TGTGCCAGCTCAACCGACAGGAACACTGAAGCTTTCTTT. It encodes CASSTDRNTEAFF. The chain uses TRBV18 and TRBJ1-1; perhaps TRBD1 as D (5 bases). Germline CDR1 is KGHSH and CDR2 is LQKENI. V was clipped by 5 bases and J by 1 base, with 8 bases between them. The CDR3 totals 13 residues.

The chain uses TRBV4-3 and TRBJ1-2; tentatively, D is TRBD1 (6 bases). Germline V CDR1 and CDR2: LGHNA, YSLEER. This CDR3 region has 16 residues. V lost 3 bases and J 2 bases, leaving 16 bases between the germline ends. The CDR3 DNA reads TGCGCCAGCAGCCATACAGGGAGGGCGATAAACTATGGCTACACCTTC. It specifies CASSHTGRAINYGYTF.

This clone was seen a few times. This chain uses TRBV30 with TRBJ2-1; possible D gene TRBD1, 5 bases. Trimming pared 0 bases from V and 5 bases from J, leaving 14 bases between. CDR3 length equals 15 residues. Germline values: CDR1 GTSNPN, CDR2 SVGIG (reference sequence). The CDR3 reads CAWSVTDIGHNEQFF. CDR3 nucleotides: TGTGCCTGGAGTGTTACGGACATCGGTCACAATGAGCAGTTCTTC.

The chain employs TRBV5-4 and TRBJ2-1; TRBD2 might be the D (5 bases). CDR1 SGHNT and CDR2 YYREEE come from the germline V gene (reference sequence). V was cut by 3 bases and J by 8 bases, with 12 bases left in between. This CDR3 comprises 13 residues. DNA of the CDR3: TGTGCCAGCAGCTCGACTACCCAGGATGAGCAGTTCTTC. Translated, it gives CASSSTTQDEQFF.

The chain joins TRBV2 to TRBJ2-1; 11 bases line up with TRBD2. This CDR3 comprises 16 residues. Losses at the gene ends were 4 bases for V and 9 bases for J; bases not matched to a gene: 11. Germline V lookup: CDR1 SNHLY, CDR2 FYNNEI. DNA for the CDR3: TGTGCCAGCAGTGTTGTGGTACTAGCGGGAGCAGTTGAGCAGTTCTTC. This translates into CASSVVVLAGAVEQFF.

This clone was observed a few times. The chain uses TRBV7-2 and TRBJ2-7, with 8 nucleotides matching TRBD1. Trimming cost V 5 bases and J 2 bases; bases outside gene matches: 8. CDR3 length equals 15 residues. Per germline, CDR1 SGHTA and CDR2 FQGNSA. This CDR3 reads CASSLRQGPTYEQYF. DNA of the CDR3: TGTGCCAGCAGCCTCAGACAGGGGCCGACCTACGAGCAGTACTTC.

This chain joins TRBV21-1 and TRBJ2-7; the D call in the table, TRBD1, was not verified against the DNA. TRBV21-1 is deemed a pseudogene. The length of the CDR3 is 16 residues. The CDR3 region has the DNA TGTGCCAGCAGCAATATACCGGGACAACGAATCTACGAGCAGTACTTC. Protein product: CASSNIPGQRIYEQYF.

In DNA form, the CDR3 reads TGTGCCTGGAGTGTCCGACAGGGTAACACTGAAGCTTTCTTT. This translates into CAWSVRQGNTEAFF. The chain recombines TRBV30 with TRBJ1-1, with TRBD1 matching 7 bases. The V and J ends lost 0 bases and 2 bases, in that order; junction bases with no gene match: 3. The germline V gene encodes CDR1 GTSNPN and CDR2 SVGIG (reference sequence). The CDR3 extends over 14 amino acids.

This rearrangement joins TRBV4-3 to TRBJ2-2; 9 bases agree with TRBD2. After removal of 0 bases from V and 6 bases from J, the junction contained 5 bases not matched to a gene. The germline V gene encodes CDR1 LGHNA and CDR2 YSLEER. The CDR3 extends over 16 amino acids. CDR3 nucleotides: TGCGCCAGCAGCCAAGAGACCAGCGGGAGGTCCGGGGAGCTGTTTTTT. It encodes CASSQETSGRSGELFF.

The chain recombines TRBV4-3 with TRBJ2-7, with 7 bases matching TRBD1. The CDR3 has 16 amino acids. CDR1 LGHNA and CDR2 YSLEER come from the germline V gene. The J segment lost 3 bases and the V segment lost 2 bases, leaving 10 bases of the junction unmatched. The CDR3 here is CASSQLIGQDDYEQYF. DNA for the CDR3: TGCGCCAGCAGCCAACTAATCGGACAGGACGACTACGAGCAGTACTTC.

The gene calls are TRBV5-1 and TRBJ2-5, with 14 bases matching TRBD2. Germline loops: CDR1 SGHRS, CDR2 YFSETQ. The J segment lost 5 bases and the V segment lost 3 bases, leaving 3 bases of the junction unmatched. The CDR3 is made up of 15 amino acids. In DNA, the CDR3 is TGCGCCAGCAGCTCGGGACTAGCGGGAGTGGAGACCCAGTACTTC. The encoded protein is CASSSGLAGVETQYF.

The chain couples TRBV19 to TRBJ1-2; D gene ambiguous. Trimming removed 4 bases from V and 4 bases from J, with 7 bases in between. This CDR3 comprises 12 residues. Germline CDR1 is LNHDA and CDR2 is SQIVND (reference sequence). The CDR3: CASSTQSYGYTF. The CDR3 coding sequence is TGTGCCAGTAGTACCCAGTCCTATGGCTACACCTTC. The whole variable domain, filled in from reference TRBV19 and TRBJ1-2, reads DGGITQSPKYLFRKEGQNVTLSCEQNLNHDAMYWYRQDPGQGLRLIYYSQIVNDFQKGDIAEGYSVSREKKESFPLTVTSAQKNPTAFYLCASSTQSYGYTFGSGTRLTVV.

This clone was seen a single time. The chain recombines TRBV14 with TRBJ2-1; 8 bases are a match to TRBD2. Germline V gene sequence: CDR1 SGHDN, CDR2 FVKESK. Losses at the gene ends were 3 bases for V and 6 bases for J; bases not matched to a gene: 10. The CDR3 length is 16 residues. In DNA, the CDR3 is TGTGCCAGCAGCCACCAAAGCGGGAGTCGAGGCAATGAGCAGTTCTTC. Its protein is CASSHQSGSRGNEQFF.

This chain connects TRBV28 to TRBJ1-5, with a tentative D call TRBD1 (5 bases). Trimming removed 4 bases from V and 1 base from J, with 14 bases in between. This CDR3 contains 16 residues. CDR1 and CDR2 from the germline V gene are MDHEN and SYDVKM. CDR3 in DNA: TGTGCCAGCAGTTCCATGCCCGGACAAAGCAATCAGCCCCAGCATTTT. It translates to CASSSMPGQSNQPQHF.